This T cell receptor beta chain stems from a study of Ad26.COV2.S vaccination and SARS-CoV-2 variants. This table comes from immunoSEQ multiplex PCR, and its TCRdb copy is limited to in-frame clones, with some not included. This sample yields around 300,000 clones, of which less than 90% are seen a single time; around 6.1% belongs to the top ten. Regarding the study as a whole: Vaccine and placebo recipients had comparable breadth of non-spike TCRs.

The CDR3 totals 14 residues. Germline loops: CDR1 LNHDA, CDR2 SQIVND (reference sequence). The J segment lost 7 bases and the V segment lost 1 base, leaving 6 bases of the junction unmatched. About this clone itself: Its matching antigen is unknown.

Treatment in this sample: roughly 20 received Ad26.COV2.S at low or high dose, single or two shots; about 5 received placebo; per-sample allocation not given. After the first vaccine or placebo injection, samples were drawn on day 63. The source was peripheral blood, collected in a trial of Ad26.COV2.S vaccine versus placebo. The clonotype comes from a person between 18 and 60 years old who received the Ad26.COV2.S COVID-19 vaccine or a placebo. The chain links TRBV19 to TRBJ2-7; 8 bases fit TRBD1. The DNA of the CDR3 is TGTGCCAGTAGTATAGTACAGGGGGTCTCGGAGCAGTACTTC. This encodes CASSIVQGVSEQYF.